This TCR beta chain was captured by sequencing in a study of blood T cell repertoires in COVID-19. The overall study: Samples of COVID-19 (acute and convalescent) were obtained from the United States, Italy and Spain. PBMCs, B-cell-depleted T cells, or T cells provided the cDNA or gDNA that made up the material.

Profiled with immunoSEQ multiplex PCR; TCRdb holds only in-frame clones, not every one. The sample yields 130,000 to 150,000 clones, around nine tenths seen once. Germline V lookup: CDR1 MGHDK, CDR2 SYGVNS. V was clipped by 4 bases and J by 3 bases, with 15 bases between them. The CDR3 runs 16 residues. The sequenced material came from peripheral blood. V usage is TRBV25-1 and J usage is TRBJ2-2; maybe TRBD1 (6 bases). The sequence derives from a human donor in a cohort sampled during active COVID-19. CDR3: CASSAYRVMDTGELFF. The CDR3 bases are TGTGCCAGCAGTGCGTACAGGGTGATGGACACCGGGGAGCTGTTTTTT.